Shown below are 9 T cell receptor beta chains from a single sample sequenced in a study of chemoradiotherapy in HPV16-positive cancers. Profiling relied on immunoSEQ multiplex PCR, and the TCRdb table lists in-frame clones only, not all of them. The table includes 20,000 to 25,000 clones, roughly 90% detected once. The specimen comprised blood, sampled from a patient who underwent chemoradiotherapy. The receptors originated from a human donor with HPV-associated anogenital cancer.

The chain combines TRBV7-2 with TRBJ2-6; D not certain. The CDR3 is 15 amino acids. V dropped 2 bases and J dropped 2 bases, with 7 bases sitting between them. Germline CDR1 is SGHTA and CDR2 is FQGNSA. The CDR3 loop reads CASSLRSAGANVLTF. CDR3 DNA sequence: TGTGCCAGCAGCTTAAGGAGCGCTGGGGCCAACGTCCTGACTTTC.

CDR3 DNA: TGTGCCAACAATGGAAACACCATATATTTT. Protein product: CANNGNTIYF. The J gene is TRBJ1-3, the V gene TRBV6-1; D remains unclear. The CDR3 has 10 amino acids. The germline V gene has CDR1 MNHNS and CDR2 SASEGT. Trimming took 10 bases from V and 3 from J, leaving 4 bases between them.

The chain is built from TRBV7-9 and TRBJ2-3; no reliable D call. Germline V lookup: CDR1 SEHNR, CDR2 FQNEAQ (reference sequence). The CDR3 runs 13 residues. V was clipped by 5 bases and J by 4 bases, with 10 bases between them. CDR3 in amino acids: CASSPKGPDTQYF. The CDR3, as DNA: TGTGCCAGCAGCCCTAAGGGCCCAGATACGCAGTATTTT.

V is TRBV9 and J is TRBJ2-3, with 11 bases matching TRBD2. The junction had 4 bases not matched to a gene; V was cut back by 0 bases and J by 4 bases. Per the germline V gene, CDR1 is SGDLS and CDR2 is YYNGEE. The CDR3 is 16 residues long. CDR3 sequence: CASSVVAGGPADTQYF. CDR3 nucleotides: TGTGCCAGCAGCGTAGTAGCGGGGGGGCCGGCAGATACGCAGTATTTT.

The chain has TRBV5-1 and TRBJ2-2; 8 bases fit TRBD2. The germline V gene has CDR1 SGHRS and CDR2 YFSETQ. With V trimmed by 1 base and J by 4 bases, 3 bases remained unmatched. The CDR3 extends over 15 amino acids. The CDR3 loop reads CASSLSGGSTGELFF. The CDR3 DNA reads as TGCGCCAGCAGCTTGAGCGGGGGAAGCACCGGGGAGCTGTTTTTT.

This clone was seen just once. The chain links TRBV27 to TRBJ1-2, with 9 bases matching TRBD1. The ends lost 6 bases at V and 6 bases at J; junction bases unmatched: 5. The CDR3 is 13 amino acids. Germline loops: CDR1 MNHEY, CDR2 SMNVEV (reference sequence). CDR3: CASSYRDRDGYTF. In nucleotides, the CDR3 is TGTGCCAGCAGCTATCGGGACAGGGATGGCTACACCTTC.

The chain is built from TRBV5-1 and TRBJ2-1; D possibly corresponds to TRBD1 (5 bases). V was clipped by 2 bases and J by 4 bases, with 7 bases between them. The CDR3 has 13 residues. CDR1 is SGHRS and CDR2 is YFSETQ in the germline V gene. In DNA, the CDR3 is TGCGCCAGCAGCTTTGGGGCTTACAATGAGCAGTTCTTC. Its protein product is CASSFGAYNEQFF.

This clone was seen a few times. This chain uses TRBV27 with TRBJ2-3; D remains unclear. V was clipped by 0 bases and J by 2 bases, with 6 bases between them. Germline V lookup: CDR1 MNHEY, CDR2 SMNVEV (reference sequence). This CDR3 contains 14 residues. CDR3 nucleotides: TGTGCCAGCAGTTTATCGTCACCCACAGATACGCAGTATTTT. It yields the protein CASSLSSPTDTQYF.

The gene calls are TRBV9 and TRBJ1-4; D uncertain. Germline values: CDR1 SGDLS, CDR2 YYNGEE. CDR3 length equals 15 residues. V was pared by 6 bases and J by 13 bases, with 25 bases between. For the CDR3, the DNA is TGTGCCAGCACCTCCCGTGGAGTCCCAGGAGAGACACTGTTTTTT. Translating it yields CASTSRGVPGETLFF.